This is a list of T cell receptor beta chains from one sample in a study of blood T cell repertoires in COVID-19. Assay: immunoSEQ multiplex PCR; the TCRdb copy retains only in-frame clones and omits some. The repertoire holds about 190,000 clones, with 78% as singletons. Sequenced: peripheral blood. These receptors were obtained from a woman of 80 years or more with active or convalescent COVID-19. CDR3s include the opening cysteine and the closing phenylalanine or tryptophan. A D gene is named only where the DNA matches it firmly. Some rows have no size entry. The others give once, few or many, or a class for an expanded clone.

V gene: TRBV6-2/TRBV6-3; J gene: TRBJ2-1; clone size: .; D gene: TRBD2; CDR3 DNA: TGTGCCAGCAGTTATCGAGCGGGGGAAACCTACAATGAGCAGTTCTTC; CDR3 protein: CASSYRAGETYNEQFF
V gene: TRBV29-1; J gene: TRBJ2-5; clone size: .; D gene: .; CDR3 DNA: TGCAGCGTCTCCCGGGATGAGACCCAGTACTTC; CDR3 protein: CSVSRDETQYF
V gene: TRBV5-1; J gene: TRBJ2-5; clone size: .; D gene: TRBD1; CDR3 DNA: TGCGCCAGCAGCTTGGCGGGGACAGGGTCTCTGGCGGAGACCCAGTACTTC; CDR3 protein: CASSLAGTGSLAETQYF
V gene: TRBV2; J gene: TRBJ1-1; clone size: .; D gene: TRBD1; CDR3 DNA: TGTGCCAGCAGTTATTCGACAGGGGGCGGCACTGAAGCTTTCTTT; CDR3 protein: CASSYSTGGGTEAFF
V gene: TRBV27; J gene: TRBJ2-7; clone size: .; D gene: .; CDR3 DNA: TGTGCCAGCAGTTTATATCACCAGGGGGGCGAGCAGTACTTC; CDR3 protein: CASSLYHQGGEQYF
V gene: TRBV3-1/TRBV3-2; J gene: TRBJ1-5; clone size: .; D gene: .; CDR3 DNA: TGTGCCAGCAGCCAAGGGGGCAGGGATAGCAATCAGCCCCAGCATTTT; CDR3 protein: CASSQGGRDSNQPQHF
V gene: TRBV7-9; J gene: TRBJ1-2; clone size: .; D gene: .; CDR3 DNA: TGTGCCAGCAGCTTAAGCTACAGGGCTATGGGCTACACCTTC; CDR3 protein: CASSLSYRAMGYTF
V gene: TRBV6-5; J gene: TRBJ1-1; clone size: .; D gene: .; CDR3 DNA: TGTGCCATTTTGGAGTCAATGAACACTGAAGCTTTCTTT; CDR3 protein: CAILESMNTEAFF
V gene: TRBV15; J gene: TRBJ2-1; clone size: .; D gene: .; CDR3 DNA: TGTGCCACCAGCGGAACAGTGGGTAATGAGCAGTTCTTC; CDR3 protein: CATSGTVGNEQFF
V gene: TRBV28; J gene: TRBJ1-5; clone size: .; D gene: TRBD1; CDR3 DNA: TGTGCCAGCAGTTTTCAGGGACAGGGCATTCAGCCCCAGCATTTT; CDR3 protein: CASSFQGQGIQPQHF
V gene: TRBV27; J gene: TRBJ2-3; clone size: .; D gene: TRBD2; CDR3 DNA: TGTGCCAGCAGTTCCCGCGGGGGGCCGACACACGATACGCAGTATTTT; CDR3 protein: CASSSRGGPTHDTQYF
V gene: TRBV27; J gene: TRBJ2-4; clone size: few; D gene: .; CDR3 DNA: TGTGCCAGCAGTCCAACATTAGCCAAAAACATTCAGTACTTC; CDR3 protein: CASSPTLAKNIQYF
V gene: TRBV5-1; J gene: TRBJ2-3; clone size: .; D gene: TRBD2; CDR3 DNA: TGCGCCAGCAGCTTGGGAGGACTAGCGGGGCACACAGATACGCAGTATTTT; CDR3 protein: CASSLGGLAGHTDTQYF
V gene: TRBV5-1; J gene: TRBJ1-4; clone size: .; D gene: .; CDR3 DNA: TGCGCCAGCAGCTTTGAGGGAACCAATGAAAAACTGTTTTTT; CDR3 protein: CASSFEGTNEKLFF
V gene: TRBV5-6; J gene: TRBJ1-5; clone size: .; D gene: .; CDR3 DNA: TGTGCCAGCAGCTTGAGCAGGGATCAGCCCCAGCATTTT; CDR3 protein: CASSLSRDQPQHF
V gene: TRBV10-3; J gene: TRBJ2-1; clone size: .; D gene: .; CDR3 DNA: TGTGCCATCTACGGGAGCCATCTGTTCTTC; CDR3 protein: CAIYGSHLFF
V gene: TRBV5-5; J gene: TRBJ1-6; clone size: .; D gene: .; CDR3 DNA: TGTGCCAGCAGCTTGTGGCTGGGAGGTTTGGATTCACCCCTCCACTTT; CDR3 protein: CASSLWLGGLDSPLHF
V gene: TRBV5-1; J gene: TRBJ2-2; clone size: .; D gene: TRBD1; CDR3 DNA: TGCGCCAGCAGCCTGACAGGGGGTAACACCGGGGAGCTGTTTTTT; CDR3 protein: CASSLTGGNTGELFF
V gene: TRBV18; J gene: TRBJ2-7; clone size: once; D gene: TRBD1; CDR3 DNA: TGTGCCAGCTCGGAAGGGACAGCTTCCTACGAGCAGTACTTC; CDR3 protein: CASSEGTASYEQYF
V gene: TRBV3-1/TRBV3-2; J gene: TRBJ2-3; clone size: .; D gene: .; CDR3 DNA: TGTGCCAGCAGCCAACTAGGGGGCACAGATACGCAGTATTTT; CDR3 protein: CASSQLGGTDTQYF
V gene: TRBV6-5; J gene: TRBJ1-6; clone size: .; D gene: TRBD1; CDR3 DNA: TGTGCCAGCAGTCTGACAGGGGATTCACCCCTCCACTTT; CDR3 protein: CASSLTGDSPLHF
V gene: TRBV7-8; J gene: TRBJ2-5; clone size: few; D gene: TRBD1; CDR3 DNA: TGTGCCAGCAGCTCCCCCTTTAGGGGGCATAAGACCCAGTACTTC; CDR3 protein: CASSSPFRGHKTQYF
V gene: TRBV5-1; J gene: TRBJ2-3; clone size: .; D gene: .; CDR3 DNA: TGCGCCAGCAGCTTGTGGGGCGCTAGCACAGATACGCAGTATTTT; CDR3 protein: CASSLWGASTDTQYF
V gene: TRBV30; J gene: TRBJ1-5; clone size: .; D gene: .; CDR3 DNA: TGTGCCTGGAGCCGGGACAACAATCAGCCCCAGCATTTT; CDR3 protein: CAWSRDNNQPQHF
V gene: TRBV14; J gene: TRBJ1-2; clone size: .; D gene: TRBD1; CDR3 DNA: TGTGCCAGCAGCCTTCTCCCGGGACAGGGTTTCTATGGCTACACCTTC; CDR3 protein: CASSLLPGQGFYGYTF
V gene: TRBV28; J gene: TRBJ2-7; clone size: once; D gene: .; CDR3 DNA: TGTGCCAGCAGTTTATTCAGAGGGCACGAGCAGTACTTC; CDR3 protein: CASSLFRGHEQYF
V gene: TRBV7-2; J gene: TRBJ1-5; clone size: .; D gene: .; CDR3 DNA: TGTGCCAGCAGTTCAATGAGCAATCAGCCCCAGCATTTT; CDR3 protein: CASSSMSNQPQHF
V gene: TRBV6-5; J gene: TRBJ1-2; clone size: once; D gene: .; CDR3 DNA: TGTGCCAGCAGGGGAACAGGGAGAGAAGGCTACACCTTC; CDR3 protein: CASRGTGREGYTF
V gene: TRBV13; J gene: TRBJ1-3; clone size: .; D gene: TRBD1; CDR3 DNA: TGTGCCAGCAGCCCAGGGACAGCTTCTGGAAACACCATATATTTT; CDR3 protein: CASSPGTASGNTIYF
V gene: TRBV11-2; J gene: TRBJ2-5; clone size: .; D gene: TRBD2; CDR3 DNA: TGTGCCAGCAGCTGGTTTTTGCGGGGGGACCAAGAGACCCAGTACTTC; CDR3 protein: CASSWFLRGDQETQYF
V gene: TRBV4-1; J gene: TRBJ2-7; clone size: .; D gene: .; CDR3 DNA: TGCGCCAGCAGCCAAGATCTCGGGACAAAGCAGTACTTC; CDR3 protein: CASSQDLGTKQYF
V gene: TRBV5-6; J gene: TRBJ1-1; clone size: .; D gene: TRBD1; CDR3 DNA: TGTGCCAGCAGCATATACAGGGGGTCTACTGAAGCTTTCTTT; CDR3 protein: CASSIYRGSTEAFF
V gene: TRBV27; J gene: TRBJ1-5; clone size: .; D gene: .; CDR3 DNA: TGTGCCAGCAGTTCCCCGAATCAGCCCCAGCATTTT; CDR3 protein: CASSSPNQPQHF
V gene: TRBV7-9; J gene: TRBJ2-5; clone size: few; D gene: .; CDR3 DNA: TGTGCCAGCAGCTACAGTGGCGAGACCCAGTACTTC; CDR3 protein: CASSYSGETQYF
V gene: TRBV5-1; J gene: TRBJ1-1; clone size: .; D gene: TRBD1; CDR3 DNA: TGCGCCAGCAGCGAAGCCGGGACAGGCGCCACTGAAGCTTTCTTT; CDR3 protein: CASSEAGTGATEAFF
V gene: TRBV6-1; J gene: TRBJ2-1; clone size: .; D gene: .; CDR3 DNA: TGTGCCAGCAGTGAATGGCTAGCAGGCTCCTACAATGAGCAGTTCTTC; CDR3 protein: CASSEWLAGSYNEQFF
V gene: TRBV15; J gene: TRBJ2-5; clone size: .; D gene: .; CDR3 DNA: TGTGCCACCAGTGGGCAGGTCCGGGGGGAGACCCAGTACTTC; CDR3 protein: CATSGQVRGETQYF
V gene: TRBV5-4; J gene: TRBJ1-2; clone size: .; D gene: TRBD1; CDR3 DNA: TGTGCCAGCAGCTGGGGCGGGACAGGGCCCTATGGCTACACCTTC; CDR3 protein: CASSWGGTGPYGYTF
V gene: TRBV5-4; J gene: TRBJ2-1; clone size: .; D gene: .; CDR3 DNA: TGTGCCAGCATCCCGACTCGAAAAAACAATGAGCAGTTCTTC; CDR3 protein: CASIPTRKNNEQFF
V gene: TRBV25-1; J gene: TRBJ2-5; clone size: .; D gene: .; CDR3 DNA: TGTGCCAGCAGTGGATCAGCGGGTCGAGAGACCCAGTACTTC; CDR3 protein: CASSGSAGRETQYF
V gene: TRBV7-2; J gene: TRBJ2-7; clone size: .; D gene: TRBD2; CDR3 DNA: TGTGCCAGCAGCTATGGAATAGGACGGGGGGGGCACGAGCAGTACTTC; CDR3 protein: CASSYGIGRGGHEQYF
V gene: TRBV6-1; J gene: TRBJ2-1; clone size: .; D gene: .; CDR3 DNA: TGTGCCAGCAGTGAGACAGTCTGGGAGCAGTTCTTC; CDR3 protein: CASSETVWEQFF
V gene: TRBV7-9; J gene: TRBJ1-2; clone size: .; D gene: TRBD1; CDR3 DNA: TGTGCCAGCAGCCCCCCACAGGGGGCTAACTATGGCTACACCTTC; CDR3 protein: CASSPPQGANYGYTF
V gene: TRBV7-6; J gene: TRBJ2-7; clone size: .; D gene: .; CDR3 DNA: TGTGCCAGCAGCTTAGGTGCTACCCTCTCCTACGAGCAGTACTTC; CDR3 protein: CASSLGATLSYEQYF
V gene: TRBV28; J gene: TRBJ2-4; clone size: .; D gene: TRBD2; CDR3 DNA: TGTGCCAGCAGTCCCCATGTGCTAGCGGGGGGTAGGGACATTCAGTACTTC; CDR3 protein: CASSPHVLAGGRDIQYF
V gene: TRBV27; J gene: TRBJ1-5; clone size: few; D gene: .; CDR3 DNA: TGTGCCAGCAGTATAGACAGGTATAGCAATCAGCCCCAGCATTTT; CDR3 protein: CASSIDRYSNQPQHF
V gene: TRBV6-1; J gene: TRBJ1-1; clone size: .; D gene: TRBD1; CDR3 DNA: TGTGCCAGCAGTGACGTGACAGGGTACACTGAAGCTTTCTTT; CDR3 protein: CASSDVTGYTEAFF
V gene: TRBV4-1; J gene: TRBJ2-7; clone size: .; D gene: TRBD1; CDR3 DNA: TGCGCCAGCAGCCGGACCGACAGGGCATTCTACGAGCAGTACTTC; CDR3 protein: CASSRTDRAFYEQYF
V gene: TRBV6-1; J gene: TRBJ1-3; clone size: .; D gene: .; CDR3 DNA: TGTGCCAGCAGTGAAGCGGTAGGGGACACTGGAAACACCATATATTTT; CDR3 protein: CASSEAVGDTGNTIYF
V gene: TRBV28; J gene: TRBJ2-1; clone size: .; D gene: .; CDR3 DNA: TGTGCCAGCACCGCCTTAAGGGGCAATGAGCAGTTCTTC; CDR3 protein: CASTALRGNEQFF
V gene: TRBV28; J gene: TRBJ1-5; clone size: few; D gene: TRBD1; CDR3 DNA: TGTGCCAGCAGGACAGGGGGAAATCAGCCCCAGCATTTT; CDR3 protein: CASRTGGNQPQHF
V gene: TRBV4-2; J gene: TRBJ2-5; clone size: few; D gene: .; CDR3 DNA: TGTGCCAGCAGCCAAGAAGGGGTCGTCAGTCTAGGAGAAGAGACCCAGTACTTC; CDR3 protein: CASSQEGVVSLGEETQYF
V gene: TRBV13; J gene: TRBJ2-3; clone size: .; D gene: .; CDR3 DNA: TGTGCCAGCAGCCCTACGGGAACAGATACGCAGTATTTT; CDR3 protein: CASSPTGTDTQYF
V gene: TRBV14; J gene: TRBJ2-7; clone size: .; D gene: .; CDR3 DNA: TGTGCCAGCAGCCCCGATCGGGGGAAGCAGTACTTC; CDR3 protein: CASSPDRGKQYF
V gene: TRBV2; J gene: TRBJ1-5; clone size: .; D gene: .; CDR3 DNA: TGTGCCAGCGCTGGACAGAACAATCAGCCCCAGCATTTT; CDR3 protein: CASAGQNNQPQHF
V gene: TRBV7-9; J gene: TRBJ1-1; clone size: .; D gene: TRBD1; CDR3 DNA: TGTGCCAGCAGCTTTACAACTCCGGGACAGGACTTACCTAGCACTGAAGCTTTCTTT; CDR3 protein: CASSFTTPGQDLPSTEAFF
V gene: TRBV5-6; J gene: TRBJ2-5; clone size: .; D gene: TRBD1; CDR3 DNA: TGTGCCAGCAGCCCGGGACAGGGGGCGGACCATTATCCGACCCAGTACTTC; CDR3 protein: CASSPGQGADHYPTQYF